This T cell receptor beta chain was retrieved from a study of blood T cells in healthy people across ages. A second PCR of roughly 7 to 11 cycles used a sample-barcoded 5' primer and a J-beta primer mix. TCRdb itself ran the 5' RACE reads through MiXCR, one entry per CDR3 protein. Among about 930,000 distinct CDR3 sequences listed, 25% to 35% were seen once. This clonotype appeared once. The V gene's germline CDR1 is MNHEY and CDR2 SVGEGT. V lost 5 bases and J lost 6; bases outside the gene matches: 11. CDR3 length: 15 amino acids. The data were also submitted as part of a second study, on T cells of mothers and their children.

The sequence derives from a woman in her forties in good health. Input material: blood. The genes are TRBV6-2 or TRBV6-3 and TRBJ2-7; TRBD1 matches 9 bases. CDR3 amino acids: CASSAPGQGFAEQYF. The CDR3 DNA is TGTGCCAGCAGTGCTCCGGGACAGGGCTTTGCCGAGCAGTACTTC.